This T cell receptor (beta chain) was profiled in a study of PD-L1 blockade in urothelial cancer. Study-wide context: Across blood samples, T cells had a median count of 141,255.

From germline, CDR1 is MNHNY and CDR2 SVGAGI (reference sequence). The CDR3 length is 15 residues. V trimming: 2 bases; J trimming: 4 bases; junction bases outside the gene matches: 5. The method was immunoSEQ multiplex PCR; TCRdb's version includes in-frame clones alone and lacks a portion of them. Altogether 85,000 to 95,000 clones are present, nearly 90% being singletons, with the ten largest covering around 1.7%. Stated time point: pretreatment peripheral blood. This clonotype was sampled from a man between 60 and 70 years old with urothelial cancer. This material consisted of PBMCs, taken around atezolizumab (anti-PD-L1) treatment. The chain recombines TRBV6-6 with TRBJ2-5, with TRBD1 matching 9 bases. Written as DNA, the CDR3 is TGTGCCAGCAGTTACCACCGGACAGGGGTAGAGACCCAGTACTTC. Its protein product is CASSYHRTGVETQYF.